Shown below are 11 T cell receptor beta chains from a single sample sequenced in a study of control samples from healthy donors and cancer patients. Sequencing was performed with immunoSEQ multiplex PCR; in TCRdb, only in-frame clones are kept and a portion is missing. This sample has roughly 70,000 clones, with approximately 94% found just once. Sequencing was done on a sample of blood. The source of these receptors is a woman in her 30s in good health.

In DNA, the CDR3 is TGTGCCAGCACAAAAGACAGGGTAGGCCAATACGAGCAGTACTTC. Its protein product is CASTKDRVGQYEQYF. The gene calls are TRBV28 and TRBJ2-7, with 7 bases lining up with TRBD1. Germline V gives CDR1 MDHEN, CDR2 SYDVKM. This CDR3 is built from 15 residues. V shed 7 bases and J 4 bases; nucleotides not matched to a gene: 13.

The J gene is TRBJ2-3, the V gene TRBV19; D is uncertain. There are 15 residues in the CDR3. In germline, CDR1 is LNHDA, CDR2 SQIVND (reference sequence). V was cut by 5 bases and J by 0 bases, with 12 bases left in between. The CDR3 DNA reads as TGTGCCAGTAGTGTCCTGGCATCTAGCACAGATACGCAGTATTTT. Translated, it gives CASSVLASSTDTQYF.

The V and J genes are TRBV10-3 and TRBJ1-4; possibly TRBD1 for D (5 bases). There are 13 residues in the CDR3. Germline CDR1 ENHRY, CDR2 SYGVKD. Trimming pared 6 bases from V and 5 bases from J, leaving 10 bases between. Written as DNA, the CDR3 is TGTGCCATCAGGGGGGGGGTGAATGAAAAACTGTTTTTT. Its protein is CAIRGGVNEKLFF.

On this clone itself: The sample has other DNA sequences that encode this CDR3 too. V usage is TRBV5-1 and J usage is TRBJ1-1; D not certain. The germline V gene has CDR1 SGHRS and CDR2 YFSETQ. The CDR3 covers 15 residues. V dropped 4 bases and J dropped 8 bases, with 21 bases sitting between them. CDR3 DNA sequence: TGCGCCAGCAGCCCCTTAGGAGGCGGGAGAACCGAAGCTTTCTTT. This encodes CASSPLGGGRTEAFF.

A remark on this clone: One junction end does not reproduce the germline sequence, and a read error may be involved. The chain links TRBV7-7 to TRBJ2-5; D unresolved. The CDR3 spans 13 residues. Germline CDR1 SSHAT, CDR2 FNYEAQ (reference sequence). CDR3 bases: TGTGCTAGCAGCTTAAACCCGGCAGAGACCCAGTACTTC. Its translation is CASSLNPAETQYF.

The CDR3 coding sequence is TGTGCCAGTAGTACGCGGACAGGGGGTACCTATAATGGCTACACCTTC. It is translated as CASSTRTGGTYNGYTF. The chain joins TRBV19 to TRBJ1-2; TRBD1 matches at 10 bases. The V segment lost 4 bases and the J segment 6 bases; nucleotides outside the gene matches: 11. The CDR3 runs to 16 residues. Germline assignment: CDR1 LNHDA and CDR2 SQIVND (reference sequence). Using reference TRBV19 and TRBJ1-2 for the parts outside the CDR3, the full variable domain is DGGITQSPKYLFRKEGQNVTLSCEQNLNHDAMYWYRQDPGQGLRLIYYSQIVNDFQKGDIAEGYSVSREKKESFPLTVTSAQKNPTAFYLCASSTRTGGTYNGYTFGSGTRLTVV.

J is TRBJ2-7 and V is TRBV30, with TRBD1 identical over 9 bases. The CDR3 length is 16 residues. Germline V CDR1 and CDR2: GTSNPN, SVGIG (reference sequence). The V and J ends lost 2 bases and 6 bases, in that order; junction bases with no gene match: 14. The CDR3: CAWSTPPRDRVVEQYF. CDR3 in DNA: TGTGCCTGGAGTACCCCCCCCCGGGACAGGGTGGTCGAGCAGTACTTC.

This clone was seen more than once but under ten times. The CDR3 DNA reads as TGTGCCAGCAGCTTATTCGGACAGAATGAAGCTTTCTTT. The encoded protein is CASSLFGQNEAFF. The rearrangement links TRBV11-2 to TRBJ1-1; tentative D call: TRBD1 (6 bases). Deletions cut 2 bases from V and 7 bases from J, with 11 bases between. The CDR3 has 13 amino acids. Germline V gene data show CDR1 as SGHAT and CDR2 as FQNNGV.

The chain joins TRBV6-2 or TRBV6-3 to TRBJ2-5, with D possibly matching TRBD1 (6 bases). The V gene's germline CDR1 is MNHEY and CDR2 SVGEGT. Trimming took off 4 bases at V and 3 bases at J, with 9 bases between the two ends. This CDR3 contains 13 residues. CDR3 nucleotide sequence: TGTGCCAGCAGTTGGGACACGGAAGAGACCCAGTACTTC. Its protein is CASSWDTEETQYF.

The CDR3 sequence: CASRWFGSPLHF. In DNA form, the CDR3 reads TGTGCCAGCAGATGGTTCGGGTCACCCCTCCACTTT. The gene calls are TRBV12-3 or TRBV12-4 and TRBJ1-6; D remains ambiguous. V was trimmed by 6 bases and J by 10 bases, leaving 10 bases between them. This CDR3 has 12 amino acids.

J is TRBJ2-5 and V is TRBV7-2; a weak D match, TRBD2 (6 bases). Germline CDR1 SGHTA, CDR2 FQGNSA. Trimming shortened V by 3 bases and J by 5 bases, and 13 bases separated the two germline ends. The CDR3 contains 14 residues. The CDR3 loop is CASSFSGVPETQYF. The CDR3, as DNA: TGTGCCAGCAGCTTCTCGGGGGTACCGGAGACCCAGTACTTC.